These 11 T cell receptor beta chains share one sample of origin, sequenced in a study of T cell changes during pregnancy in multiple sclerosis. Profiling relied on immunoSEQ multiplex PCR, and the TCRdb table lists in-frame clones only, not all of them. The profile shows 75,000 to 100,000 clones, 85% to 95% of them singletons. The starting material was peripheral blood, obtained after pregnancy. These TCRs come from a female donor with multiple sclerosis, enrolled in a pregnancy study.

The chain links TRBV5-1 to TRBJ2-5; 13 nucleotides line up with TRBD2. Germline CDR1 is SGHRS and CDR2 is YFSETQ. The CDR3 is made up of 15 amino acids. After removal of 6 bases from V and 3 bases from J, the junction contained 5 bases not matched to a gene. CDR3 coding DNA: TGCGCCAGCACCTGGACTAGCGGGAGAGAAGAGACCCAGTACTTC. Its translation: CASTWTSGREETQYF. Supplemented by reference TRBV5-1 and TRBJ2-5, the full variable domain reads KAGVTQTPRYLIKTRGQQVTLSCSPISGHRSVSWYQQTPGQGLQFLFEYFSETQRNKGNFPGRFSGRQFSNSRSEMNVSTLELGDSALYLCASTWTSGREETQYFGPGTRLLVL.

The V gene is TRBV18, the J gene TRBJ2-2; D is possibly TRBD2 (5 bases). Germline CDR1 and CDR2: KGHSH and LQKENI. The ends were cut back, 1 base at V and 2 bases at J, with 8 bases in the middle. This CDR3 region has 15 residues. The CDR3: CASSPLGSNTGELFF. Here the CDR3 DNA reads TGTGCCAGCTCACCACTGGGGAGCAACACCGGGGAGCTGTTTTTT.

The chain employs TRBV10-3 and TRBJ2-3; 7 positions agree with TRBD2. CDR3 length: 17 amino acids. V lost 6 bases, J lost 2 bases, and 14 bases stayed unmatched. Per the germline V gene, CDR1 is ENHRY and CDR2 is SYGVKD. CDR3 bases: TGTGCCATCAGCGGAAATCGACTAGCACTTTCCACAGATACGCAGTATTTT. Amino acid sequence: CAISGNRLALSTDTQYF.

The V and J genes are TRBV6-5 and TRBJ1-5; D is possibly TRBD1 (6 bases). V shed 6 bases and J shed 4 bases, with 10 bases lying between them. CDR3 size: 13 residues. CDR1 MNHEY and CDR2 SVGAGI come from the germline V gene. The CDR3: CASRLTGNQPQHF. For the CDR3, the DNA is TGTGCCAGCAGACTGACAGGTAATCAGCCCCAGCATTTT.

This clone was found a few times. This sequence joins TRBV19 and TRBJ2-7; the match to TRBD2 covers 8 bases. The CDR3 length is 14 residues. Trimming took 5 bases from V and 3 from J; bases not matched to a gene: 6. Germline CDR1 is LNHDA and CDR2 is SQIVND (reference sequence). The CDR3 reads CASSRRGASYEQYF. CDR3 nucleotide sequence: TGTGCCAGTAGTCGGCGGGGGGCAAGCTACGAGCAGTACTTC. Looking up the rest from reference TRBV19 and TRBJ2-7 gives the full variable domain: DGGITQSPKYLFRKEGQNVTLSCEQNLNHDAMYWYRQDPGQGLRLIYYSQIVNDFQKGDIAEGYSVSREKKESFPLTVTSAQKNPTAFYLCASSRRGASYEQYFGPGTRLTVT.

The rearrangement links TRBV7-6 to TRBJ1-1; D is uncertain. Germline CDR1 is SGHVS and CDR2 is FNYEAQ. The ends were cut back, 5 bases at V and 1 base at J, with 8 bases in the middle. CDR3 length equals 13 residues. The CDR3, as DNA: TGTGCCAGCAGCCTTCGGGAGAACACTGAAGCTTTCTTT. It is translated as CASSLRENTEAFF.

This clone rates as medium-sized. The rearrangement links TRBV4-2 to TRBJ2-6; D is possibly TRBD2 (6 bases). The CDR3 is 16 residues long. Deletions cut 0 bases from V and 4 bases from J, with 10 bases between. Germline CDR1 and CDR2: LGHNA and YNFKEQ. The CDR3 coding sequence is TGTGCCAGCAGCCAAGATCTCGGGAGCGGGGCCAACGTCCTGACTTTC. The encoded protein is CASSQDLGSGANVLTF.

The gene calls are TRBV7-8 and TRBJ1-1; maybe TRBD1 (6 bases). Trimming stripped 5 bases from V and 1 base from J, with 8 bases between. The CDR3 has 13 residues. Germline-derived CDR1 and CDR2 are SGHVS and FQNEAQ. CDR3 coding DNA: TGTGCCAGCAGCCGGACAGAGAACACTGAAGCTTTCTTT. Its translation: CASSRTENTEAFF.

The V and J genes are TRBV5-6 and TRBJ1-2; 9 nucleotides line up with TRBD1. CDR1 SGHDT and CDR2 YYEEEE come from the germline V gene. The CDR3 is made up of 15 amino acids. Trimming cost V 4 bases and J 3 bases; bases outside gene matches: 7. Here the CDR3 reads CASSQGQGYDYGYTF. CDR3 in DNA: TGTGCCAGCAGCCAAGGACAGGGGTATGACTATGGCTACACCTTC.

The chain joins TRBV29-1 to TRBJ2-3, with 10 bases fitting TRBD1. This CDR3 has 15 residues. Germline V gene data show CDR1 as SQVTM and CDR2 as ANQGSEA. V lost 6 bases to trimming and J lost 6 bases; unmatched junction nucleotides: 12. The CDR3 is CSVRISGTGVDTQYF. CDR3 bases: TGCAGCGTGCGTATATCCGGGACAGGGGTCGATACGCAGTATTTT.

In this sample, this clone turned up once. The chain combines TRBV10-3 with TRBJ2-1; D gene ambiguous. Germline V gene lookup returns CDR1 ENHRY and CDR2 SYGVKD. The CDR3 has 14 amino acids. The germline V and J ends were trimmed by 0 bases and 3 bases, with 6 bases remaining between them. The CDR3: CAISESQDYNEQFF. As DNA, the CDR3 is TGTGCCATCAGTGAGTCCCAGGACTACAATGAGCAGTTCTTC.